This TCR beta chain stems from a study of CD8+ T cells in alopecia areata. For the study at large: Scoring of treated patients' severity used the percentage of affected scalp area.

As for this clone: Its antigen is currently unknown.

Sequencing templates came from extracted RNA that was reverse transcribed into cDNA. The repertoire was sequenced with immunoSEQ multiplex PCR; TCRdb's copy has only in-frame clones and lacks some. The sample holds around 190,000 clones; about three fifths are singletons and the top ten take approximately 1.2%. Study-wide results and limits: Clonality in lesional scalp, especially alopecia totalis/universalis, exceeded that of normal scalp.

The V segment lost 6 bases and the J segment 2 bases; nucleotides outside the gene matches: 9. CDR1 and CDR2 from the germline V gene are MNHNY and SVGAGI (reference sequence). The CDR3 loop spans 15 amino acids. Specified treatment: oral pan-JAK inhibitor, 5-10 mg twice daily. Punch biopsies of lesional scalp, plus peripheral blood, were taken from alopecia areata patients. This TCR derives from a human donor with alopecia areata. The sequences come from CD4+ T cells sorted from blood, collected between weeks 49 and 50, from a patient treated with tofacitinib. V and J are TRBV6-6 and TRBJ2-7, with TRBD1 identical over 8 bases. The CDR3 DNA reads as TGTGCCAGCAGCCACCCGGGACAGGTCACCTACGAGCAGTACTTC. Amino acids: CASSHPGQVTYEQYF.